A single sample is the source of the 3 T cell receptor beta chains below, sequenced in a study of beta chain features in type 1 diabetes. Expressed TCRB transcripts got sequenced, as all isolated RNA was reverse transcribed. Clones were read by immunoSEQ multiplex PCR, and TCRdb kept only the in-frame ones, dropping some. Of 300,000 to 350,000 clones in the sample, about 13% were seen once. The antigens for these receptors are not known. Study-level points and caveats: Within each of all four CD4+ subsets, Type 1 diabetes patients had TCRB CDR3s that were moderately but significantly shorter.

Sequenced input: naive CD4+ T cells from blood. The receptors were gathered from a woman between 18 and 29 years old with type 1 diabetes.

This clone was detected a few times. This CDR3 is also generated by other DNA sequences in the sample. V and J are TRBV18 and TRBJ1-1, with 7 bases lining up with TRBD1. The CDR3 totals 13 residues. The junction had 2 bases not matched to a gene; V was cut back by 4 bases and J by 3 bases. In germline, CDR1 is KGHSH, CDR2 LQKENI. The CDR3 protein is CASSQGADTEAFF. The CDR3 DNA sequence: TGTGCCAGCTCACAGGGGGCGGACACTGAAGCTTTCTTT.

The V call is TRBV6-1, the J call TRBJ2-7, with 10 bases fitting TRBD1. CDR3 length equals 15 residues. Germline loops: CDR1 MNHNS, CDR2 SASEGT. J lost 2 bases, V lost 4 bases, and 5 bases had no gene match. The CDR3 here is CASSVWDRGPYEQYF. CDR3 nucleotide sequence: TGTGCCAGCAGTGTTTGGGACAGGGGACCCTACGAGCAGTACTTC.

The rearrangement joins TRBV7-9 to TRBJ1-1, with 8 nucleotides matching TRBD1. There are 13 residues in the CDR3. The V and J ends lost 3 bases and 11 bases, in that order; junction bases with no gene match: 8. Germline-derived CDR1 and CDR2 are SEHNR and FQNEAQ (reference sequence). The CDR3 sequence is CASSLDRVEGAFF. The CDR3 DNA sequence: TGTGCCAGCAGCTTGGACAGGGTAGAAGGGGCTTTCTTT.